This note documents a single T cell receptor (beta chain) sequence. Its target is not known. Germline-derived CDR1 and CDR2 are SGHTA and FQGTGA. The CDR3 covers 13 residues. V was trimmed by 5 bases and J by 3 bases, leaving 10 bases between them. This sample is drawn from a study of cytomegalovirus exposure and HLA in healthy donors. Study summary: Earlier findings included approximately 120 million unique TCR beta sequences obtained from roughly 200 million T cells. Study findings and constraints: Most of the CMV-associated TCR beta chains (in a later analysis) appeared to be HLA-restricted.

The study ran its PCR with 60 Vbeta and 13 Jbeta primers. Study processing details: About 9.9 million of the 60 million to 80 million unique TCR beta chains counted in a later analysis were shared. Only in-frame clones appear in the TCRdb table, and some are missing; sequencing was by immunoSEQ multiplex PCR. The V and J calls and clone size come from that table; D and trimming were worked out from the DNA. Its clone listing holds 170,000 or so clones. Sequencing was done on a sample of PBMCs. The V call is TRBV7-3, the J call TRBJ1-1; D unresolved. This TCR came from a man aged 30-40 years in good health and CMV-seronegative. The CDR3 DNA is TGTGCCAGCAGCCAAGAGGAGGACACTGAAGCTTTCTTT. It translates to CASSQEEDTEAFF.